This record concerns one T cell receptor (beta chain) sequence. Its specificity is not known. Specified time point: peripheral blood 6 weeks after treatment start. V was pared by 6 bases and J by 4 bases, with 12 bases between. CDR3 size: 14 residues. Germline values: CDR1 MRHNA, CDR2 SNTAGT. Profiled with immunoSEQ multiplex PCR; TCRdb holds only in-frame clones, not every one. The table lists around 50,000 clones, about 85% of them singletons, with approximately 2% in the top ten. This entry is derived from a study of PD-L1 blockade in urothelial cancer. For the study at large: It was at some point between 2013 and 2015 that patients started atezolizumab at 1,200 mg intravenously every 3 weeks. About nine tenths of the roughly 30 patients were men with bladder-origin urothelial cancer. Prior exposure to chemotherapy in patients amounted to 0 to 3 regimens received. The study's findings and limits: Clonality of blood TCR below the median before treatment predicted better survival.

This chain links TRBV6-4 with TRBJ2-2, with D maybe TRBD2 (5 bases). This clonotype originated in a man aged 50 to 60 with urothelial cancer. Sequences were derived from PBMCs, sampled around atezolizumab (anti-PD-L1) treatment. The chain's CDR3 is CASSYEGGTGELFF. The CDR3 bases are TGTGCCAGCAGCTACGAAGGAGGCACCGGGGAGCTGTTTTTT.